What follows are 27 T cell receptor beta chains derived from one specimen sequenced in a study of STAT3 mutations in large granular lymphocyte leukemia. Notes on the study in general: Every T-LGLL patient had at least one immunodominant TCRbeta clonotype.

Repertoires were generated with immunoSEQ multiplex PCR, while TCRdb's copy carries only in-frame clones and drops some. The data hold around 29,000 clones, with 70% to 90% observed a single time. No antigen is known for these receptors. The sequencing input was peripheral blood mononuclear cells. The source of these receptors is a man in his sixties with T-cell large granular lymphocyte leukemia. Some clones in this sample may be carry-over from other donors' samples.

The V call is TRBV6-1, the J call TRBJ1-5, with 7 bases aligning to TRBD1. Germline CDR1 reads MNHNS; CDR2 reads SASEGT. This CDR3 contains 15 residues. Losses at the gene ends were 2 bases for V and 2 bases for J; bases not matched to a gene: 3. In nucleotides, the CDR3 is TGTGCCAGCAGTGAACCCCAGGGGGGCAATCAGCCCCAGCATTTT. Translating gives CASSEPQGGNQPQHF.

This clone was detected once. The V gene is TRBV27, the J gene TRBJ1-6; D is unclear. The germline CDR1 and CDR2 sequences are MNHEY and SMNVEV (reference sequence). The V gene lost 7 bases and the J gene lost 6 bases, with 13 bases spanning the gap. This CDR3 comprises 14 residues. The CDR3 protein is CASTYPLPNSPLHF. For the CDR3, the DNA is TGTGCCAGCACCTACCCCCTACCTAATTCACCCCTCCACTTT.

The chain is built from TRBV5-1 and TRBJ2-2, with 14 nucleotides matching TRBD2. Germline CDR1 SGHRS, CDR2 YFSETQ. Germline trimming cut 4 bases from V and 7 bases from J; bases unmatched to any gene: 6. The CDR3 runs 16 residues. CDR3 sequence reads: CASSLGLAGVSGELFF. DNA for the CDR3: TGCGCCAGCAGCCTGGGACTAGCGGGAGTTAGCGGGGAGCTGTTTTTT.

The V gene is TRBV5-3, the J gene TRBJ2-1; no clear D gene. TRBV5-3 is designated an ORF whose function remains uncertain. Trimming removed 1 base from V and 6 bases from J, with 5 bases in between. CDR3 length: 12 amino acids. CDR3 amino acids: CARSLCTNEQFF. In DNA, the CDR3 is TGTGCCAGAAGCTTGTGCACCAATGAGCAGTTCTTC.

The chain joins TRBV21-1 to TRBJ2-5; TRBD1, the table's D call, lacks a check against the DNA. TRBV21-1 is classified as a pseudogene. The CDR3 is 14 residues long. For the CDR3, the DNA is TGTGCCAGCAGCAAGACAGGCACCAAAGAGACCCAGTACTTC. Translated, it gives CASSKTGTKETQYF.

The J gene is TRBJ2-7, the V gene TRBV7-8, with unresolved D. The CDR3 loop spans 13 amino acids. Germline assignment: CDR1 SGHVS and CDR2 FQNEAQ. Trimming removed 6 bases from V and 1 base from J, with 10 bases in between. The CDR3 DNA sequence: TGTGCCAGCAGTCCCTTGGGGTCCTACGAGCAGTACTTC. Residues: CASSPLGSYEQYF. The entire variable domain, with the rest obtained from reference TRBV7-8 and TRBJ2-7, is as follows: GAGVSQSPRYKVAKRGQDVALRCDPISGHVSLFWYQQALGQGPEFLTYFQNEAQLDKSGLPSDRFFAERPEGSVSTLKIQRTQQEDSAVYLCASSPLGSYEQYFGPGTRLTVT.

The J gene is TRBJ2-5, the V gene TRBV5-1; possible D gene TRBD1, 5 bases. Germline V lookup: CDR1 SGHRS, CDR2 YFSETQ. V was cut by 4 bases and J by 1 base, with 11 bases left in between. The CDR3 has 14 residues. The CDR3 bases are TGCGCCAGCAGCCCAACAGGTAGCCAAGAGACCCAGTACTTC. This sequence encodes CASSPTGSQETQYF.

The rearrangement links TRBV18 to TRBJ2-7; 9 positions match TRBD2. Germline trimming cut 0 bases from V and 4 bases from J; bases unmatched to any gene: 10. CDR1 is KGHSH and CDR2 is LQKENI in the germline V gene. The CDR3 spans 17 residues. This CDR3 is CASSPPGFSGSPYEQYF. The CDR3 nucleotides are TGTGCCAGCTCACCACCAGGATTTAGCGGGAGTCCTTACGAGCAGTACTTC.

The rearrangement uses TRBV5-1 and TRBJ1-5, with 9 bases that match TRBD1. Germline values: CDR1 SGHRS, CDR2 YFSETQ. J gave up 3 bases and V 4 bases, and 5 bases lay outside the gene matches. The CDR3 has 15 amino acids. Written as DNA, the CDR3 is TGCGCCAGCAGCCTACAGGGGGCCAACAATCAGCCCCAGCATTTT. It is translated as CASSLQGANNQPQHF.

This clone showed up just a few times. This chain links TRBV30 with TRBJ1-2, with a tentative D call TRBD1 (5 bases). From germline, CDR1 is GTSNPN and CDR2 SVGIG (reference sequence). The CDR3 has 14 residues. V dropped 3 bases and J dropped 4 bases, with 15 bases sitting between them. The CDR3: CAWRSYGGSYGYTF. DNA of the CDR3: TGTGCCTGGAGATCATATGGGGGATCCTATGGCTACACCTTC.

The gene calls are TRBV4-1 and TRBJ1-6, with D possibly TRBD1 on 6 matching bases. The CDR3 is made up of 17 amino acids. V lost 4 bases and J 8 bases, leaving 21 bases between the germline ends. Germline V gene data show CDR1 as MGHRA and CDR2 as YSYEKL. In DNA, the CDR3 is TGCGCCAGCAGCCCCAGAAAGTCCACAGGGAGGGATTCACCCCTCCACTTT. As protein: CASSPRKSTGRDSPLHF.

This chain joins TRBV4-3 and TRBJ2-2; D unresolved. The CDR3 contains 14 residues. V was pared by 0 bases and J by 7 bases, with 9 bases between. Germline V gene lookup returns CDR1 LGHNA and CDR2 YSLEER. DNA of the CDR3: TGCGCCAGCAGCCAAGAGGCAGGTCTCGGGGAGCTGTTTTTT. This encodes CASSQEAGLGELFF.

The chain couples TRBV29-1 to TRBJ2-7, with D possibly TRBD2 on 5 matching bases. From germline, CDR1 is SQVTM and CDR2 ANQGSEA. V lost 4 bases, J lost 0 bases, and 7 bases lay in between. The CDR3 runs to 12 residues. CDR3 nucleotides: TGCAGCGTTGCAGCGGACTCCTACGAGCAGTACTTC. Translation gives CSVAADSYEQYF.

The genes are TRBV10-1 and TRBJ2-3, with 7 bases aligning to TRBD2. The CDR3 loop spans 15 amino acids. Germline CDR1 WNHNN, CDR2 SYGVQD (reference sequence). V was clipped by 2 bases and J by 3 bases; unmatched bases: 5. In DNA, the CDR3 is TGCGCCAGCAGTGAGCGTCGGGAGGCGACAGATACGCAGTATTTT. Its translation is CASSERREATDTQYF.

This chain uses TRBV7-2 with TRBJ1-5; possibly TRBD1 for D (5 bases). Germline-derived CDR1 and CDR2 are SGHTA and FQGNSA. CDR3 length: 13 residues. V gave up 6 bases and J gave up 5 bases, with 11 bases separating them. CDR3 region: CASSRDEYQPQHF. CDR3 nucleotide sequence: TGTGCCAGCAGTCGGGACGAATATCAGCCCCAGCATTTT.

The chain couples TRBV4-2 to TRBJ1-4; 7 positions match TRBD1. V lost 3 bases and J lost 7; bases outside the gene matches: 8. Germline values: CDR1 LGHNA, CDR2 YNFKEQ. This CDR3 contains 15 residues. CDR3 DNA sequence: TGTGCCAGCAGCCAGAACGACAGGGAGGGTGAAAAACTGTTTTTT. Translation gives CASSQNDREGEKLFF.

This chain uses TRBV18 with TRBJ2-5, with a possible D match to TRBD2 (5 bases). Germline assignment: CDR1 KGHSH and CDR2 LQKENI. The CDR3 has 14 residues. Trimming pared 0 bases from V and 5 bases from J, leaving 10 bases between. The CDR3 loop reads CASSPPEGWETQYF. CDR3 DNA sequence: TGTGCCAGCTCACCACCCGAGGGCTGGGAGACCCAGTACTTC.

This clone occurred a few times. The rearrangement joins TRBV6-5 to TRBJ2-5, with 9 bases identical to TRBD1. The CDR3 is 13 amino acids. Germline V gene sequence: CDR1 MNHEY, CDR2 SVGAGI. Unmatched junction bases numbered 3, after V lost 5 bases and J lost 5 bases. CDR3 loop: CASSTGQGETQYF. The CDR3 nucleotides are TGTGCCAGCAGTACCGGACAGGGGGAGACCCAGTACTTC.

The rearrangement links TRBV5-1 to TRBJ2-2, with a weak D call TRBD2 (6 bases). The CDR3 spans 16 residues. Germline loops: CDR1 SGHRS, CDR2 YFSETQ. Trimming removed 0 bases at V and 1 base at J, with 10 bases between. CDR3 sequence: CASSLAGGRNTGELFF. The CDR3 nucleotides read TGCGCCAGCAGCTTGGCCGGGGGAAGGAACACCGGGGAGCTGTTTTTT.

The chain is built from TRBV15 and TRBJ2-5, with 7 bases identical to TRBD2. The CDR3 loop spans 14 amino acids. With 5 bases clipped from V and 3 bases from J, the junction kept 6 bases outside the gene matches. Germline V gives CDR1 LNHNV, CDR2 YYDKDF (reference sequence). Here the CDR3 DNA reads TGTGCCACCAGCTGGGGAGGGCGGAAAGAGACCCAGTACTTC. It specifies CATSWGGRKETQYF.

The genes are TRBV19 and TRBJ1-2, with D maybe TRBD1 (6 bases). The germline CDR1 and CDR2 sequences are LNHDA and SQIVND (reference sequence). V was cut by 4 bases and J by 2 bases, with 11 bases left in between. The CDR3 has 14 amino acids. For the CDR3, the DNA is TGTGCCAGTAGTACCTCAGGGGTGAACTATGGCTACACCTTC. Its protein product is CASSTSGVNYGYTF. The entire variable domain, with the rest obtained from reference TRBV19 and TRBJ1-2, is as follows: DGGITQSPKYLFRKEGQNVTLSCEQNLNHDAMYWYRQDPGQGLRLIYYSQIVNDFQKGDIAEGYSVSREKKESFPLTVTSAQKNPTAFYLCASSTSGVNYGYTFGSGTRLTVV.

CDR3 region: CSVEVGGQSEQYF. The CDR3, as DNA: TGCAGCGTTGAAGTTGGGGGACAGAGCGAGCAGTACTTC. This rearrangement joins TRBV29-1 to TRBJ2-7; TRBD1 matches at 7 bases. Germline V gene sequence: CDR1 SQVTM, CDR2 ANQGSEA. With 1 base clipped from V and 6 bases from J, the junction kept 6 bases outside the gene matches. The CDR3 has 13 amino acids.

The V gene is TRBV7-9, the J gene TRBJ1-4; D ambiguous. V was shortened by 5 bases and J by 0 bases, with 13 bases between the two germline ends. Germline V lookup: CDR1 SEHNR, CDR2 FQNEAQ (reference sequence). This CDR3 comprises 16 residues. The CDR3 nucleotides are TGTGCCAGCAGCCCCCCCGAAGTTGCAACTAATGAAAAACTGTTTTTT. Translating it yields CASSPPEVATNEKLFF.

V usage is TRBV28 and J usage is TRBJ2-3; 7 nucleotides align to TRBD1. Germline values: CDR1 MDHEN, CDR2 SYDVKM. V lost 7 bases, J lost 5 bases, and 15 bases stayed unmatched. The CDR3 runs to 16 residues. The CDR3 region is CASTPAGGKNGDTQYF. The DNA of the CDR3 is TGTGCCAGCACTCCCGCAGGGGGAAAAAACGGAGATACGCAGTATTTT.

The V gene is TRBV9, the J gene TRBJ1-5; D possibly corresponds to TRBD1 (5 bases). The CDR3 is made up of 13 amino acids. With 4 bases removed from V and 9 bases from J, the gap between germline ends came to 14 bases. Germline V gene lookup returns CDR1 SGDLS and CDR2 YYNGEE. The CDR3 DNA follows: TGTGCCAGCAGCCCCGACAGTAGGGCGCCCCAGCATTTT. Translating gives CASSPDSRAPQHF. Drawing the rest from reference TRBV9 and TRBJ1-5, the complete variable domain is DSGVTQTPKHLITATGQRVTLRCSPRSGDLSVYWYQQSLDQGLQFLIQYYNGEERAKGNILERFSAQQFPDLHSELNLSSLELGDSALYFCASSPDSRAPQHFGDGTRLSIL.

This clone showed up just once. The chain's CDR3 is CASSQTDFFSEQYF. The CDR3 DNA follows: TGCGCCAGCAGCCAAACGGACTTCTTCAGTGAGCAGTACTTC. The V and J genes are TRBV4-3 and TRBJ2-7; TRBD2 is a possible D gene (5 bases). CDR1 is LGHNA, CDR2 YSLEER, per germline. Trimming took off 2 bases at V and 7 bases at J, with 15 bases between the two ends. The length of the CDR3 is 14 residues.

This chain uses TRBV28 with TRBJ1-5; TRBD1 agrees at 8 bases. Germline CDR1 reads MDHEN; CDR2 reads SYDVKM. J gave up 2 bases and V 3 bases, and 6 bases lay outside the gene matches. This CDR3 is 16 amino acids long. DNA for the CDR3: TGTGCCAGCAGTTTCGACAGGGGACAAGGCAATCAGCCCCAGCATTTT. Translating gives CASSFDRGQGNQPQHF.